A single sample is the source of the 10 T cell receptor beta chains below, sequenced in a study of response to subunit inactivated influenza vaccine. Each CDR3 protein is one row after TCRdb ran MiXCR on the RT-PCR reads. This sample has around 710,000 distinct CDR3 sequences, with about 15% found just once. Material: PBMCs from blood, obtained about 14 days before vaccination. The source of these receptors is a man in his fifties or sixties who received an inactivated influenza vaccine.

This clonotype was found a few times. The gene calls are TRBV28 and TRBJ2-4; the D gene is possibly TRBD2 (7 bases). The CDR3 runs 15 residues. The V end lost 5 bases, the J end lost 1 base, and 12 bases lay between the germline ends. CDR1 is MDHEN, CDR2 SYDVKM, per germline. CDR3 sequence reads: CASSIGGAAKNIQYF. CDR3 coding DNA: TGTGCCAGCAGTATTGGGGGGGCTGCCAAAAACATTCAGTACTTC. The full variable domain, completed using reference TRBV28 and TRBJ2-4, is DVKVTQSSRYLVKRTGEKVFLECVQDMDHENMFWYRQDPGLGLRLIYFSYDVKMKEKGDIPEGYSVSREKKERFSLILESASTNQTSMYLCASSIGGAAKNIQYFGAGTRLSVL.

This clonotype was observed many times. The V and J genes are TRBV5-1 and TRBJ2-3, with 7 bases aligning to TRBD2. The CDR3 consists of 16 residues. Germline-derived CDR1 and CDR2 are SGHRS and YFSETQ. With 4 bases clipped from V and 0 bases from J, the junction kept 8 bases outside the gene matches. CDR3 DNA sequence: TGCGCCAGCAGCGGGAGCGGGGTACAAAGCACAGATACGCAGTATTTT. This encodes CASSGSGVQSTDTQYF.

The chain joins TRBV5-1 to TRBJ2-3; D is unresolved. The CDR3 covers 13 residues. CDR1 and CDR2 from the germline V gene are SGHRS and YFSETQ. Trimming took 0 bases from V and 5 from J, leaving 7 bases between them. The CDR3 sequence is CASSLVRIDTQYF. The CDR3 DNA is TGCGCCAGCAGCTTGGTTAGAATAGATACGCAGTATTTT.

This clonotype came up a few times. The V call is TRBV12-3 or TRBV12-4, the J call TRBJ2-1; a weak D match, TRBD2 (6 bases). CDR3 length equals 15 residues. V lost 3 bases and J lost 8, with 17 bases in between. CDR3 sequence reads: CASSLGSGYIHEQFF. CDR3 DNA sequence: TGTGCCAGCAGTTTGGGTAGCGGCTATATCCATGAGCAGTTCTTC.

With regard to this clonotype: This may come from a read error, since a much larger clone is one base off. The chain employs TRBV27 and TRBJ2-3; TRBD2 matches 9 bases. This CDR3 is built from 16 residues. Germline CDR1 reads MNHEY; CDR2 reads SMNVEV (reference sequence). The CDR3 DNA sequence: TGTGCCATCAGTTTATCGCGGGGGGGCCCATCAGATACGCAGTATTTT. Translating gives CAISLSRGGPSDTQYF.

This clonotype was detected a few times. This CDR3 is CASSQFSQGAEKLFF. In nucleotides, the CDR3 is TGCGCCAGCAGCCAATTCAGCCAGGGTGCTGAAAAACTGTTTTTT. J is TRBJ1-4 and V is TRBV4-3, with D perhaps TRBD1 (5 bases). The CDR3 is 15 residues long. Trimming took 2 bases from V and 7 from J, leaving 14 bases between them. CDR1 is LGHNA, CDR2 YSLEER, per germline.

V usage is TRBV5-6 and J usage is TRBJ2-2, with D unclear. Per germline, CDR1 SGHDT and CDR2 YYEEEE. This CDR3 is 12 amino acids long. V was trimmed by 4 bases and J by 8 bases, leaving 9 bases between them. In nucleotides, the CDR3 is TGTGCCAGCAGCCAAATATCGGGGGAGCTGTTTTTT. This sequence encodes CASSQISGELFF.

This clonotype was detected only a few times. This chain links TRBV12-3 or TRBV12-4 with TRBJ2-7, with 9 bases fitting TRBD1. The V segment lost 7 bases and the J segment 3 bases; nucleotides outside the gene matches: 7. The CDR3 runs to 14 residues. CDR3 region: CASNEAGQGYEQYF. The CDR3 DNA reads TGTGCCAGCAACGAAGCGGGACAGGGCTACGAGCAGTACTTC.

This clonotype was observed a few times. This chain links TRBV4-3 with TRBJ1-5, with 7 bases matching TRBD1. The CDR3 sequence is 16 residues long. The germline V gene has CDR1 LGHNA and CDR2 YSLEER. J lost 5 bases, V lost 0 bases, and 7 bases had no gene match. The CDR3 nucleotides are TGCGCCAGCAGCCAAGAACGGGTGGGACAGCATCAGCCCCAGCATTTT. It is translated as CASSQERVGQHQPQHF.

V gene TRBV20-1 combines with J gene TRBJ2-2, with a possible D match to TRBD2 (6 bases). V shed 6 bases and J shed 5 bases, with 16 bases lying between them. CDR3 length: 14 amino acids. Germline V gives CDR1 DFQATT, CDR2 SNEGSKA (reference sequence). As DNA, the CDR3 is TGCAGTGCGACTCCGACTAGGAGTACCGGGGAGCTGTTTTTT. It yields the protein CSATPTRSTGELFF.